The source of this T cell receptor beta chain is a study of blood T cell repertoires in COVID-19. Study context: Both acute and convalescent COVID-19 samples were obtained from the United States, Italy and Spain. Sample material is recorded as cDNA or gDNA derived from T cells, B-cell-depleted T cells, or PBMCs.

V gave up 4 bases and J gave up 5 bases, with 12 bases separating them. The CDR3 sequence is 13 residues long. Germline V CDR1 and CDR2: SGHDT, YYEEEE. Per the original methods: Scientists estimated how many nucleated cells there were by amplifying reference gene primers. Clones were sequenced by immunoSEQ multiplex PCR, and TCRdb holds only the in-frame ones, with some missing. The DNA was the basis for D and trimming; V, J and clone size are from that table. This sample carries some 140,000 clones, about 90% of them seen once, and the ten largest clones take around 16%. Sequenced material: peripheral blood. The chain recombines TRBV5-6 with TRBJ2-5, with D tentatively TRBD1 (6 bases). The TCR comes from a woman aged 50 to 60 who had recovered from COVID-19. CDR3 sequence: CASSIARGETQYF. CDR3 nucleotide sequence: TGTGCCAGCAGCATAGCGAGGGGGGAGACCCAGTACTTC.